Listed here are 31 T cell receptor beta chains from one sample, sequenced in a study of OX40 agonist ivuxolimab in advanced cancers. This table comes from immunoSEQ multiplex PCR, and its TCRdb copy is limited to in-frame clones, with some not included. This table holds 35,000 to 50,000 clones, approximately 83% found once. The input for sequencing was CD4+ or CD8+ T cells sorted from blood, taken in a trial of the OX40 agonist ivuxolimab. The origin of the receptors is an adult with an advanced solid tumor such as melanoma, head and neck, liver or kidney cancer.

This chain uses TRBV11-2 with TRBJ1-1; no firm D call. The CDR3 is 13 amino acids. Germline lookup yields CDR1 SGHAT and CDR2 FQNNGV. V was pared by 1 base and J by 4 bases, with 7 bases between. This chain's CDR3 is CASSLGQSTEAFF. The CDR3 region has the DNA TGTGCCAGCAGCTTAGGGCAGAGCACTGAAGCTTTCTTT.

V gene TRBV10-3 combines with J gene TRBJ2-7; 10 bases align to TRBD1. Germline loops: CDR1 ENHRY, CDR2 SYGVKD. V lost 0 bases, J lost 2 bases, and 4 bases stayed unmatched. The CDR3 loop spans 16 amino acids. CDR3 protein: CAISESSGTGAYEQYF. As DNA, the CDR3 is TGTGCCATCAGTGAGTCGAGCGGGACAGGGGCCTACGAGCAGTACTTC.

CDR3 nucleotide sequence: TGTGCCTGGAGACGGGACGGCCAACAGCCCCAGCATTTT. This translates into CAWRRDGQQPQHF. The chain employs TRBV30 and TRBJ1-5; maybe TRBD1 (5 bases). Trimming removed 3 bases from V and 7 bases from J, with 13 bases in between. The CDR3 loop spans 13 amino acids. In germline, CDR1 is GTSNPN, CDR2 SVGIG (reference sequence). The whole variable domain, filled in from reference TRBV30 and TRBJ1-5, reads SQTIHQWPATLVQPVGSPLSLECTVEGTSNPNLYWYRQAAGRGLQLLFYSVGIGQISSEVPQNLSASRPQDRQFILSSKKLLLSDSGFYLCAWRRDGQQPQHFGDGTRLSIL.

This chain joins TRBV2 and TRBJ1-5; 8 positions match TRBD1. This CDR3 spans 15 amino acids. Trimming removed 2 bases from V and 3 bases from J; junction bases left unmatched: 3. Germline lookup yields CDR1 SNHLY and CDR2 FYNNEI. This CDR3 reads CASSERTGTNQPQHF. CDR3 bases: TGTGCCAGCAGTGAAAGGACAGGGACCAATCAGCCCCAGCATTTT.

The chain employs TRBV14 and TRBJ2-5; 8 bases agree with TRBD1. CDR1 and CDR2 from the germline V gene are SGHDN and FVKESK. J lost 11 bases, V lost 0 bases, and 14 bases had no gene match. This CDR3 comprises 16 residues. CDR3 residues: CASSQETPGQVVYQYF. CDR3 bases: TGTGCCAGCAGCCAAGAAACCCCGGGACAGGTTGTTTATCAGTACTTC. Supplemented by reference TRBV14 and TRBJ2-5, the full variable domain reads EAGVTQFPSHSVIEKGQTVTLRCDPISGHDNLYWYRRVMGKEIKFLLHFVKESKQDESGMPNNRFLAERTGGTYSTLKVQPAELEDSGVYFCASSQETPGQVVYQYFGPGTRLLVL.

This sequence joins TRBV6-1 and TRBJ1-5; D might be TRBD1 (6 bases). Between the trimmed V and J ends, which lost 6 bases and 1 base, there was a span of 13 bases. CDR3 size: 15 residues. Germline V gene data show CDR1 as MNHNS and CDR2 as SASEGT. The CDR3 spells CASRRDRTSNQPQHF. In DNA, the CDR3 is TGTGCCAGCAGGCGAGACAGGACCAGCAATCAGCCCCAGCATTTT.

The sample holds a few counts of this clone. V and J are TRBV10-2 and TRBJ1-2; no reliable D call. Germline-derived CDR1 and CDR2 are WSHSY and SAAADI. The ends were cut back, 3 bases at V and 1 base at J, with 9 bases in the middle. The CDR3 has 14 amino acids. The CDR3 DNA is TGCGCCAGCAGTGATTCAGGTTTTAACTATGGCTACACCTTC. Translated, it gives CASSDSGFNYGYTF.

This chain links TRBV2 with TRBJ2-5, with D possibly TRBD2 on 6 matching bases. Looked up from germline, CDR1 is SNHLY and CDR2 is FYNNEI. The V end lost 8 bases, the J end lost 7 bases, and 17 bases lay between the germline ends. The CDR3 extends over 13 amino acids. Here the CDR3 DNA reads TGTGCCAGCGGAAGTCAGTCCGGGGGGACCCAGTACTTC. Translation gives CASGSQSGGTQYF.

The chain couples TRBV15 to TRBJ1-1; D is unresolved. This CDR3 spans 16 amino acids. The ends were cut back, 4 bases at V and 7 bases at J, with 22 bases in the middle. CDR1 is LNHNV, CDR2 YYDKDF, per germline (reference sequence). The CDR3 sequence is CATSNDNFGVKGEAFF. CDR3 nucleotide sequence: TGTGCCACCAGCAACGATAATTTCGGGGTAAAAGGTGAAGCTTTCTTT.

The V gene is TRBV6-1, the J gene TRBJ2-7; D uncertain. Trimming removed 2 bases at V and 8 bases at J, with 7 bases between. Per the germline V gene, CDR1 is MNHNS and CDR2 is SASEGT. CDR3 size: 11 residues. The CDR3 DNA sequence: TGTGCCAGCAGTGAAACAACCCAGCAGTACTTC. Protein: CASSETTQQYF.

V usage is TRBV7-3 and J usage is TRBJ2-7, with D hard to call. This CDR3 is 11 amino acids long. V was clipped by 4 bases and J by 11 bases, with 12 bases between them. Germline assignment: CDR1 SGHTA and CDR2 FQGTGA. CDR3 bases: TGTGCCAGCAGCTCCTCCCAGCTGAAGTACTTC. Protein: CASSSSQLKYF.

This chain joins TRBV7-3 and TRBJ1-5; D is uncertain. CDR1 is SGHTA and CDR2 is FQGTGA in the germline V gene. V was cut by 5 bases and J by 4 bases, with 12 bases left in between. This CDR3 spans 14 amino acids. The CDR3 DNA reads TGTGCCAGCAGCCCCAGTGGTGGGAATCAGCCCCAGCATTTT. Amino acid sequence: CASSPSGGNQPQHF. Full variable domain (rest looked up from reference TRBV7-3 and TRBJ1-5): GAGVSQTPSNKVTEKGKYVELRCDPISGHTALYWYRQSLGQGPEFLIYFQGTGAADDSGLPNDRFFAVRPEGSVSTLKIQRTERGDSAVYLCASSPSGGNQPQHFGDGTRLSIL.

This chain uses TRBV2 with TRBJ1-6; tentatively, D is TRBD1 (5 bases). Looked up from germline, CDR1 is SNHLY and CDR2 is FYNNEI. The CDR3 length is 13 residues. Trimming removed 7 bases from V and 9 bases from J, with 13 bases in between. This CDR3 is CASKPGLGSPLHF. DNA for the CDR3: TGTGCCAGCAAACCAGGGTTGGGTTCACCCCTCCACTTT.

The chain has TRBV28 and TRBJ2-3; D is unresolved. CDR3 size: 13 residues. CDR1 and CDR2 (germline): MDHEN, SYDVKM. V was clipped by 10 bases and J by 2 bases, with 13 bases between them. CDR3 in DNA: TGTGCCAACCTAGGACGTTACACAGATACGCAGTATTTT. Translating it yields CANLGRYTDTQYF.

The gene calls are TRBV10-1 and TRBJ2-2, with D tentatively TRBD1 or TRBD2 (5 bases each). The length of the CDR3 is 13 residues. V lost 4 bases, J lost 8 bases, and 11 bases lay in between. Germline lookup yields CDR1 WNHNN and CDR2 SYGVQD (reference sequence). CDR3 DNA: TGCGCCAGCAGTGCTGGGGGTTCGGGGGAGCTGTTTTTT. The encoded protein is CASSAGGSGELFF.

The chain links TRBV2 to TRBJ1-5; D gene uncertain. The germline V gene has CDR1 SNHLY and CDR2 FYNNEI. The length of the CDR3 is 14 residues. Trimming took 1 base from V and 4 from J, leaving 8 bases between them. The CDR3 coding sequence is TGTGCCAGCAGTGAAGTGTTTACAAATCAGCCCCAGCATTTT. Amino acids: CASSEVFTNQPQHF.

V is TRBV2 and J is TRBJ2-3, with TRBD2 matching 8 bases. Germline loops: CDR1 SNHLY, CDR2 FYNNEI. V trimming: 6 bases; J trimming: 4 bases; junction bases outside the gene matches: 6. There are 14 residues in the CDR3. CDR3 amino acids: CASSQTSVADTQYF. CDR3 in DNA: TGTGCCAGCAGCCAGACTAGCGTAGCAGATACGCAGTATTTT.

This chain links TRBV5-4 with TRBJ2-2; 8 bases match TRBD2. The V and J ends lost 4 bases and 4 bases, in that order; junction bases with no gene match: 9. Germline V lookup: CDR1 SGHNT, CDR2 YYREEE (reference sequence). The CDR3 runs 16 residues. The CDR3 nucleotides are TGTGCCAGCAGCCCGGTTGCGGGGGGAAGCACCGGGGAGCTGTTTTTT. Amino acid sequence: CASSPVAGGSTGELFF.

The DNA of the CDR3 is TGTGCCAGCAGGTGGGGAGGTGGAAACACCATATATTTT. Its protein is CASRWGGGNTIYF. This chain uses TRBV6-6 with TRBJ1-3; no clear D gene. V was trimmed by 6 bases and J by 3 bases, leaving 9 bases between them. The CDR3 runs 13 residues. Germline V lookup: CDR1 MNHNY, CDR2 SVGAGI (reference sequence).

The chain joins TRBV30 to TRBJ1-2; TRBD1 agrees at 7 bases. Germline values: CDR1 GTSNPN, CDR2 SVGIG (reference sequence). The CDR3 covers 14 residues. Trimming cost V 0 bases and J 6 bases; bases outside gene matches: 7. The CDR3 reads CAWSVGEGAHGYTF. CDR3 coding DNA: TGTGCCTGGAGTGTAGGGGAGGGGGCGCATGGCTACACCTTC.

The V gene is TRBV27, the J gene TRBJ2-5; D not certain. The V end was cut by 0 bases, the J end by 0 bases, with 20 bases between. CDR3 length equals 19 residues. Germline values: CDR1 MNHEY, CDR2 SMNVEV (reference sequence). The CDR3: CASSLSSPLGFRDQETQYF. The CDR3 bases are TGTGCCAGCAGTTTATCTTCCCCTCTCGGGTTTAGGGACCAAGAGACCCAGTACTTC.

This clone was seen more than once but under ten times. The CDR3 reads CASSLWNTEAFF. CDR3 nucleotides: TGTGCCAGCAGCTTATGGAACACTGAAGCTTTCTTT. The rearrangement uses TRBV5-6 and TRBJ1-1; D gene uncertain. The CDR3 contains 12 residues. Trimming shortened V by 2 bases and J by 1 base, and 3 bases separated the two germline ends. Looked up from germline, CDR1 is SGHDT and CDR2 is YYEEEE. Drawing the rest from reference TRBV5-6 and TRBJ1-1, the complete variable domain is DAGVTQSPTHLIKTRGQQVTLRCSPKSGHDTVSWYQQALGQGPQFIFQYYEEEERQRGNFPDRFSGHQFPNYSSELNVNALLLGDSALYLCASSLWNTEAFFGQGTRLTVV.

The J gene is TRBJ1-3, the V gene TRBV7-8; D is undetermined. The V gene lost 4 bases and the J gene lost 0 bases, with 7 bases spanning the gap. This CDR3 is built from 14 residues. The germline V gene has CDR1 SGHVS and CDR2 FQNEAQ. For the CDR3, the DNA is TGTGCCAGCAGCTCCTACAGCTCTGGAAACACCATATATTTT. Translated: CASSSYSSGNTIYF.

The chain joins TRBV7-9 to TRBJ2-7, with TRBD2 identical over 10 bases. The V segment lost 5 bases and the J segment 7 bases; nucleotides outside the gene matches: 14. CDR1 is SEHNR and CDR2 is FQNEAQ in the germline V gene (reference sequence). This CDR3 region has 16 residues. CDR3 protein: CASSPAPLAGVGEQYF. Written as DNA, the CDR3 is TGTGCCAGCAGCCCCGCCCCGCTAGCGGGAGTCGGAGAGCAGTACTTC.

The chain is built from TRBV9 and TRBJ1-3, with D unresolved. Trimming shortened V by 0 bases and J by 0 bases, and 13 bases separated the two germline ends. In germline, CDR1 is SGDLS, CDR2 YYNGEE. This CDR3 is built from 17 residues. CDR3 nucleotide sequence: TGTGCCAGCAGCGTAGCTTTGGTTCGGAGCTCTGGAAACACCATATATTTT. Translated, it gives CASSVALVRSSGNTIYF.

This rearrangement joins TRBV9 to TRBJ2-2; possible D gene TRBD1, 6 bases. The ends were cut back, 4 bases at V and 0 bases at J, with 10 bases in the middle. Germline V CDR1 and CDR2: SGDLS, YYNGEE. The CDR3 length is 15 residues. This CDR3 is CASSYTGTNTGELFF. The CDR3 DNA reads as TGTGCCAGCAGCTATACAGGGACGAACACCGGGGAGCTGTTTTTT.

This rearrangement joins TRBV9 to TRBJ2-5; 7 nucleotides align to TRBD2. Germline CDR1 is SGDLS and CDR2 is YYNGEE. The trim removed 7 bases at V and 5 bases at J, leaving 8 bases unmatched. CDR3 size: 13 residues. The CDR3 region has the DNA TGTGCCAGCTCTACGGGGCGGGGGGAGACCCAGTACTTC. Translating gives CASSTGRGETQYF.

The V gene is TRBV6-1, the J gene TRBJ1-2, with 10 bases lining up with TRBD1. The CDR3 loop spans 15 amino acids. Germline CDR1 and CDR2: MNHNS and SASEGT. V lost 4 bases, J lost 8 bases, and 10 bases stayed unmatched. The CDR3, as DNA: TGTGCCAGCAGTGTTCGACAGGGGGCGCTTAGGGGCTACACCTTC. It encodes CASSVRQGALRGYTF.

This clone was observed a handful of times. The chain is built from TRBV6-1 and TRBJ1-1; tentative D call: TRBD1 (6 bases). This CDR3 is 14 amino acids long. Germline CDR1 MNHNS, CDR2 SASEGT. V was shortened by 2 bases and J by 3 bases, with 10 bases between the two germline ends. CDR3 nucleotides: TGTGCCAGCAGTGAACGGGGGCTCGACACTGAAGCTTTCTTT. Protein sequence: CASSERGLDTEAFF.

The chain joins TRBV5-4 to TRBJ2-3; 8 nucleotides match TRBD2. V lost 4 bases, J lost 0 bases, and 7 bases stayed unmatched. Germline-derived CDR1 and CDR2 are SGHNT and YYREEE (reference sequence). The CDR3 extends over 16 amino acids. In DNA, the CDR3 is TGTGCCAGCAGCCGGGGGGGGAGCGGGAGCACAGATACGCAGTATTTT. Its protein product is CASSRGGSGSTDTQYF. The variable domain in full, with the rest retrieved from reference TRBV5-4 and TRBJ2-3, is ETGVTQSPTHLIKTRGQQVTLRCSSQSGHNTVSWYQQALGQGPQFIFQYYREEENGRGNFPPRFSGLQFPNYSSELNVNALELDDSALYLCASSRGGSGSTDTQYFGPGTRLTVL.

The CDR3 region has the DNA TGTGCCAGCAGCTTAGAACCACCCAGGGCTAAAAACATTCAGTACTTC. This codes for CASSLEPPRAKNIQYF. This chain uses TRBV7-8 with TRBJ2-4, with D perhaps matching TRBD1 (5 bases). CDR3 length: 16 amino acids. In germline, CDR1 is SGHVS, CDR2 FQNEAQ. Trimming took 1 base from V and 4 from J, leaving 14 bases between them.